This T cell receptor (beta chain) originates from a study of PD-1 blockade in mismatch repair-deficient tumors. Clones were read by immunoSEQ multiplex PCR, and TCRdb kept only the in-frame ones, dropping some. The sample includes approximately 50,000 clones, approximately 78% of them seen just once. The germline V gene has CDR1 SGHTA and CDR2 FQGTGA. V was pared by 2 bases and J by 2 bases, with 5 bases of the junction left unmatched. The CDR3 runs 15 residues. Sequenced material: peripheral blood, taken 4 weeks after starting pembrolizumab. The rearrangement uses TRBV7-3 and TRBJ2-7, with 8 positions matching TRBD1. The TCR originated in an adult with mismatch repair-deficient cancer. The CDR3 nucleotides are TGTGCCAGCAGCTTAGGGGGACAGGCAGCCTACGAGCAGTACTTC. Its protein product is CASSLGGQAAYEQYF.